This TCR beta chain was obtained from a study of naive and memory T cell subsets. The library had UMIs added by 3' ligation of an oligonucleotide to TCR cDNA. The CDR3 runs to 15 residues. The V and J ends lost 1 base and 5 bases, in that order; junction bases with no gene match: 9. The germline V gene has CDR1 DFQATT and CDR2 SNEGSKA (reference sequence). This clonotype has a count of ten or more. Four PCR rounds used nested alpha and beta constant region primers plus the SP2 primer. Via MiXCR, TCRdb re-called the 5' RACE reads, giving one row per CDR3 protein. The sample holds approximately 52,000 distinct CDR3 sequences, approximately 4.5% seen once.

The TCR was taken from a female donor in good health. This chain joins TRBV20-1 and TRBJ2-5, with 8 bases identical to TRBD2. CDR3 loop: CSARVQREKGETQYF. The CDR3 coding sequence is TGCAGTGCTAGAGTCCAGCGGGAGAAGGGGGAGACCCAGTACTTC.